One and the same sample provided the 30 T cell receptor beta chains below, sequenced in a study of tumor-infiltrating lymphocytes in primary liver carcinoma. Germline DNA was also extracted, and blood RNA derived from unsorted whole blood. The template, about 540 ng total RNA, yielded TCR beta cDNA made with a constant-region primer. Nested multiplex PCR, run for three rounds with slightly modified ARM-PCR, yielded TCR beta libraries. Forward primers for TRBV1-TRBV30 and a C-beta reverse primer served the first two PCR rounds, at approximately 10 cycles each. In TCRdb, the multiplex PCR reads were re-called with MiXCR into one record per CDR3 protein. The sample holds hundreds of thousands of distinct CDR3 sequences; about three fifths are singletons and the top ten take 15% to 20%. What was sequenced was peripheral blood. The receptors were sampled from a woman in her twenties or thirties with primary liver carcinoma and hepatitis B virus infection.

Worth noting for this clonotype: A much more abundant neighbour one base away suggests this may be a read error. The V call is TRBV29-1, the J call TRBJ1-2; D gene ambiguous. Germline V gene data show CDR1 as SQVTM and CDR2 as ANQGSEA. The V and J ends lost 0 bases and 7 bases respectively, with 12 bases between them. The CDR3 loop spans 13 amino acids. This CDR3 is CSVEEGGMGGYTF. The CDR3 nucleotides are TGCAGCGTTGAAGAAGGCGGGATGGGTGGCTACACCTTC. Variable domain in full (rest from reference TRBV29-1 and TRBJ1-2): SAVISQKPSRDICQRGTSLTIQCQVDSQVTMMFWYRQQPGQSLTLIATANQGSEATYESGFVIDKFPISRPNLTFSTLTVSNMSPEDSSIYLCSVEEGGMGGYTFGSGTRLTVV.

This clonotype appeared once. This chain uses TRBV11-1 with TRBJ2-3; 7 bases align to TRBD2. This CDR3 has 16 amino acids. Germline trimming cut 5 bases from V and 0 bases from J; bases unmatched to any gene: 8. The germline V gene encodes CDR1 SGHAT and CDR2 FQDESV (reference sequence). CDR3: CASSKGLAVSTDTQYF. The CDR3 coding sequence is TGTGCCAGCAGCAAGGGGCTAGCGGTTAGCACAGATACGCAGTATTTT.

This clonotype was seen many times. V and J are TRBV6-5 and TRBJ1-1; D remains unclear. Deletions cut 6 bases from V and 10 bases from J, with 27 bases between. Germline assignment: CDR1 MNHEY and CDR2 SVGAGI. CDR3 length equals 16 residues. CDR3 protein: CASRLTFSGKPFGAFF. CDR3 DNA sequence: TGTGCCAGCAGGCTAACCTTCTCCGGGAAACCTTTTGGAGCTTTCTTT.

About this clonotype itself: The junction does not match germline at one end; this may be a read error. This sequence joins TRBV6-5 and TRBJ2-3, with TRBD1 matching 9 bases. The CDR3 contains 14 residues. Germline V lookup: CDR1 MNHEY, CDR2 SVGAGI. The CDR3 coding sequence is TGTGCCAGCAAACCGGGACAGGGTTCAGATACGAAGTACTTT. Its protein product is CASKPGQGSDTKYF.

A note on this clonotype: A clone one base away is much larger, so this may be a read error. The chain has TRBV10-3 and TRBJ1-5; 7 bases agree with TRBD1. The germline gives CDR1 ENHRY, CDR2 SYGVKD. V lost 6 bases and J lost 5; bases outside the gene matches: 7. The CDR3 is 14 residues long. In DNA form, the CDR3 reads TGTGCCATCAGCTCGTTGGGGACAGATCAGCCCCAGCATTTT. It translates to CAISSLGTDQPQHF.

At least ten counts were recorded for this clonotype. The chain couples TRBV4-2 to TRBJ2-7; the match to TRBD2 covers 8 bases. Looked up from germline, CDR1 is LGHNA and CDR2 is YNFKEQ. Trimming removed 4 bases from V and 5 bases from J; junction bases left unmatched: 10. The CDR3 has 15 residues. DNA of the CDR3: TGTGCCAGCAGCCCCGGGGGGGGTCCCCCTAACGAGCAGTACTTC. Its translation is CASSPGGGPPNEQYF.

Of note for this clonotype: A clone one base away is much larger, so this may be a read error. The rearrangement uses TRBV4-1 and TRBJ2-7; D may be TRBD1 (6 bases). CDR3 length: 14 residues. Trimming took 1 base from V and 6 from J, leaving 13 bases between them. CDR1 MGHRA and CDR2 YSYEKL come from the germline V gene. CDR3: CASSQALQGCEQYF. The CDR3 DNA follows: TGCGCCAGCAGCCAAGCCCTACAGGGCTGCGAGCAGTACTTC.

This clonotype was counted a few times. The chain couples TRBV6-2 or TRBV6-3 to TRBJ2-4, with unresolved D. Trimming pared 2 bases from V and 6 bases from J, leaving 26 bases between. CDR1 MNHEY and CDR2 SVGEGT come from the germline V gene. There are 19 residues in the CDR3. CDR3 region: CASSYVDAMTSGQRNIQYF. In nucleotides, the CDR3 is TGTGCCAGCAGTTACGTAGACGCCATGACTTCGGGTCAAAGAAACATTCAGTACTTC.

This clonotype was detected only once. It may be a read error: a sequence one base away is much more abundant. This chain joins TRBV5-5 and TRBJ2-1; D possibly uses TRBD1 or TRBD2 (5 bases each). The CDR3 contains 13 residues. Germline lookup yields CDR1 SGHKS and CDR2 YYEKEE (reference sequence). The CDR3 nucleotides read TGTGCCAGCAGCACCGGGACCTACAATGGGCAGTTCTTC. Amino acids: CASSTGTYNGQFF.

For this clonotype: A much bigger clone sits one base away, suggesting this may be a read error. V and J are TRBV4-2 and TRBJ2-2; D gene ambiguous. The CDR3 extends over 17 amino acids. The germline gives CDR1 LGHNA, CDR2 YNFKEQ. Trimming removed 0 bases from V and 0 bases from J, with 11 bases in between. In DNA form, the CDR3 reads TGTGCCAGCAGCCAAGATTTGAGCAGCGCGAACACCGGGGAGCTGTTTTTT. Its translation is CASSQDLSSANTGELFF.

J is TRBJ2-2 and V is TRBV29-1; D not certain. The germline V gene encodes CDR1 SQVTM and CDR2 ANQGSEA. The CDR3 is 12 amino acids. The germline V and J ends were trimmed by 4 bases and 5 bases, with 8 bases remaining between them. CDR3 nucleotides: TGCAGCGTTGTAGCTCTTACCGGGGAGCTGTTTTTT. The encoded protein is CSVVALTGELFF.

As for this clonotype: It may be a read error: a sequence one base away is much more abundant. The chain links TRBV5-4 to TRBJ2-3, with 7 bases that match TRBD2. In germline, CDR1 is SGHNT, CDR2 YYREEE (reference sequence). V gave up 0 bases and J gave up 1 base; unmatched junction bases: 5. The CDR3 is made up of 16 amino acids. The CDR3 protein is CASSLGTGGRTDTQYF. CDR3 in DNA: TGTGCCAGCAGCTTGGGAACGGGAGGACGCACAGATACGCAGTATTTT. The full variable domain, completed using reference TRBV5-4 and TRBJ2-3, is ETGVTQSPTHLIKTRGQQVTLRCSSQSGHNTVSWYQQALGQGPQFIFQYYREEENGRGNFPPRFSGLQFPNYSSELNVNALELDDSALYLCASSLGTGGRTDTQYFGPGTRLTVL.

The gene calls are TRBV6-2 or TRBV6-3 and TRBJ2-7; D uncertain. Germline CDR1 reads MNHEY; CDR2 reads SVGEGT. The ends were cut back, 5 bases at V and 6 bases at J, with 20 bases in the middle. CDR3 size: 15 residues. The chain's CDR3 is CASSGPARRNCEQYF. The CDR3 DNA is TGTGCCAGCAGTGGGCCAGCCCGCCGGAATTGCGAGCAGTACTTC.

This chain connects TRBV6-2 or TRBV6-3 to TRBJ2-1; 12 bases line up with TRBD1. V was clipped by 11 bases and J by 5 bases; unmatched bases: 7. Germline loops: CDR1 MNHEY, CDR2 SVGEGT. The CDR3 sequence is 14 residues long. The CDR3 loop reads CACERDRGHNEQFF. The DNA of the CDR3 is TGTGCCTGCGAACGGGACAGGGGGCACAATGAGCAGTTCTTC.

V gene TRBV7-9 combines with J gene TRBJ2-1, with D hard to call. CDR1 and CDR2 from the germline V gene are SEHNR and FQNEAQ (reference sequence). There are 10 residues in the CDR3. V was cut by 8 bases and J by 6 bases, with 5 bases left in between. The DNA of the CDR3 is TGTGCCAGCGACGTCAATGAGCAGTTCTTC. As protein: CASDVNEQFF. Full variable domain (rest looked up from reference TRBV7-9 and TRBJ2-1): DTGVSQNPRHKITKRGQNVTFRCDPISEHNRLYWYRQTLGQGPEFLTYFQNEAQLEKSRLLSDRFSAERPKGSFSTLEIQRTEQGDSAMYLCASDVNEQFFGPGTRLTVL.

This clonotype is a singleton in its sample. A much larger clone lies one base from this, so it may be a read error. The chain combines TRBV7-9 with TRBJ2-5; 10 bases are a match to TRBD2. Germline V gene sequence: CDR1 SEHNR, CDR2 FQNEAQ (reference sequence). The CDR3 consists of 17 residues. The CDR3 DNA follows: TGTACCAGCAGCTCATGGACTAGCGGTTCTAGAAGGGAGACCCAGTACTTC. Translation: CTSSSWTSGSRRETQYF.

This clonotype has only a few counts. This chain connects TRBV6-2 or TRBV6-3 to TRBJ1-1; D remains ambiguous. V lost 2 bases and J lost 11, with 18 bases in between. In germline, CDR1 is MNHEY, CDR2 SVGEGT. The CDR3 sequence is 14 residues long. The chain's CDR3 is CASSYEGASVAAFF. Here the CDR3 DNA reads TGTGCCAGCAGTTACGAGGGCGCCTCGGTTGCGGCTTTCTTT.

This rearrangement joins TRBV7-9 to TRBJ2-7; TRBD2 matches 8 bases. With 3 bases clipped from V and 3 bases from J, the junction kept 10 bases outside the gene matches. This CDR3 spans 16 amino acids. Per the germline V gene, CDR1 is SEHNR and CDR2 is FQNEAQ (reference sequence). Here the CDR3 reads CASSLEGGTSVYEQYF. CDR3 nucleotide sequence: TGTGCCAGCAGCTTGGAGGGGGGGACTAGTGTCTACGAGCAGTACTTC.

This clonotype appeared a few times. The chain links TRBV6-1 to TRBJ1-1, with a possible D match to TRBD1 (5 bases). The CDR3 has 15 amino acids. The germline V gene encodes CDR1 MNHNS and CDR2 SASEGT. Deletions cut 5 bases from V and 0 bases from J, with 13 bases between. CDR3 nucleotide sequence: TGTGCCAGCAGTATCCTCGTGGGGGTGAACACTGAAGCTTTCTTT. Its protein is CASSILVGVNTEAFF.

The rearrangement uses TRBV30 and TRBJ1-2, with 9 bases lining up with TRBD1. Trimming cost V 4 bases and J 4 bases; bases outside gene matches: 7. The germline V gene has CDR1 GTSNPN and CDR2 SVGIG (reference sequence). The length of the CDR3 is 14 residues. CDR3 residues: CAWTRGQGGYGYTF. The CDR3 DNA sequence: TGTGCCTGGACCCGGGGACAGGGCGGCTATGGCTACACCTTC.

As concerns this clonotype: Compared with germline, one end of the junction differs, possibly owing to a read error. The CDR3 loop is CASSPLPMNIEAFF. DNA of the CDR3: TGTGCCAGCTCACCGTTACCAATGAACATTGAAGCTTTCTTT. This chain connects TRBV18 to TRBJ1-1; no reliable D call. The CDR3 extends over 14 amino acids. The germline V gene encodes CDR1 KGHSH and CDR2 LQKENI.

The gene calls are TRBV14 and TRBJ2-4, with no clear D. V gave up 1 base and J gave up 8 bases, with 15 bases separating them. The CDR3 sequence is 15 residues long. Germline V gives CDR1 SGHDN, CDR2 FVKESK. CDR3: CASSQGGIVSYIQYF. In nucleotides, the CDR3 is TGTGCCAGCAGCCAAGGGGGAATAGTTTCATACATTCAGTACTTC.

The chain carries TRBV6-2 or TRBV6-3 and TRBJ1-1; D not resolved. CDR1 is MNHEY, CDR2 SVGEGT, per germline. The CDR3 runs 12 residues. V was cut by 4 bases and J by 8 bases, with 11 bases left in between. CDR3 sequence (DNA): TGTGCCAGCAGTTCCAATCGGGAAGAAGCTTTCTTT. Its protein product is CASSSNREEAFF.

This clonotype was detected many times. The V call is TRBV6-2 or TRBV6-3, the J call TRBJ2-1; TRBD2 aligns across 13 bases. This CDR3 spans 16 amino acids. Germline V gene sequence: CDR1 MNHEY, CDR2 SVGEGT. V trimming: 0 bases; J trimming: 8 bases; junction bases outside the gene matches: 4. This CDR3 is CASSYSWTSGRHEQFF. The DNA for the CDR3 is TGTGCCAGCAGTTACTCCTGGACTAGCGGGAGACATGAGCAGTTCTTC.

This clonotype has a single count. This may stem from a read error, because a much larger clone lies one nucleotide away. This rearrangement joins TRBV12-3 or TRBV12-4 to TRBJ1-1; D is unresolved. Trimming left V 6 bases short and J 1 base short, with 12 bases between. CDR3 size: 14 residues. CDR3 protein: CASRDQDGNTEAFF. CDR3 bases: TGTGCCAGCAGGGACCAGGACGGGAACACTGAAGCTTTCTTT.

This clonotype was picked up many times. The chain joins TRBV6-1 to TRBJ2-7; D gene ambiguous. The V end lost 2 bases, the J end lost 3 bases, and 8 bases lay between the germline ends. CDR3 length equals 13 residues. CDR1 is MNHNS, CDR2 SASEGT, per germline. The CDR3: CASSEMQVYEQYF. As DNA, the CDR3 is TGTGCCAGCAGTGAAATGCAGGTCTACGAGCAGTACTTC.

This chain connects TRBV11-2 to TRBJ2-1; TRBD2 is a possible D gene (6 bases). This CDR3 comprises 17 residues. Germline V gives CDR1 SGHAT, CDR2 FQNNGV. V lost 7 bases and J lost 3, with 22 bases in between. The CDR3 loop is CASNIVGGSLFYNEQFF. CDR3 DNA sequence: TGTGCCAGCAATATAGTGGGAGGCTCCCTTTTCTACAATGAGCAGTTCTTC.

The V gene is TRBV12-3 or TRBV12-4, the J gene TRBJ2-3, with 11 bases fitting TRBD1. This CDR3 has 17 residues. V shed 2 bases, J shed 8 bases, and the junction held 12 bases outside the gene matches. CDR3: CASSLRTGGMGRGTQYF. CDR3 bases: TGTGCCAGCAGTTTAAGGACAGGGGGCATGGGAAGAGGTACGCAGTATTTT.

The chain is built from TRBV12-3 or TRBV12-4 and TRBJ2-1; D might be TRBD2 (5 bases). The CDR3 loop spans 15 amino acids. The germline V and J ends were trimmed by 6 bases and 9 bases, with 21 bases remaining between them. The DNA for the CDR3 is TGTGCCAGCAGCCTGTTCGGTACTAGTGGAATTGAGCAGTTCTTC. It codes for CASSLFGTSGIEQFF.

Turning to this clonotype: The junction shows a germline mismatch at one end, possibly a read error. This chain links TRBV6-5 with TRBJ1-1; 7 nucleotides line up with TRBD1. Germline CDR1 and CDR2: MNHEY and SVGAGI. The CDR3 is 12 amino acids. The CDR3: CASCYPGTEASF. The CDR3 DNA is TGTGCCAGCTGTTACCCCGGGACAGAAGCTTCCTTT.